The present T cell receptor beta chain was sequenced within a study of blood T cell repertoires in COVID-19. Study-wide background: There were acute and convalescent COVID-19 samples, and they came from the United States, Italy and Spain. From T cells, B-cell-depleted T cells, or PBMCs came the material, which was cDNA or gDNA.

As processed by the authors: Reference gene primer amplification in the assay estimated nucleated cell counts. The repertoire was sequenced with immunoSEQ multiplex PCR; TCRdb's copy has only in-frame clones and lacks some. Clone size and the V and J calls come from that table; the DNA yielded D and trimming. This sample has 65,000 to 85,000 clones, with under 95% found just once. The CDR3 contains 15 residues. The V and J ends lost 3 bases and 11 bases respectively, with 20 bases between them. The germline V gene encodes CDR1 SGDLS and CDR2 YYNGEE. The sequencing input was peripheral blood. This TCR derives from a human donor in a cohort sampled during active COVID-19. This chain links TRBV9 with TRBJ1-4; D is perhaps TRBD1 (6 bases). CDR3 sequence: CASSGRDTPIGKLFF. In nucleotides, the CDR3 is TGTGCCAGCAGCGGACGGGACACACCAATTGGGAAACTGTTTTTT.